The 17 T cell receptor beta chains below come from one sample, sequenced in a study of T-cell reconstitution after alpha-beta-depleted transplantation in children. As it was prepared, the TCRbeta library received unique molecular identifiers. TCRdb processed the PCR reads anew with MiXCR; each CDR3 protein has one entry. This sample has more than 90,000 distinct CDR3 sequences; approximately 9.2% occur once, and the top ten carry 6.9%. The sequencing here drew on PBMCs from the stem cell graft donor, taken from the stem cell graft. The receptors stem from a human donor who donated a stem cell graft to a child with congenital amegakaryocytic thrombocytopenia.

This clonotype has ten or more counts. This rearrangement joins TRBV7-9 to TRBJ2-1; no reliable D call. This CDR3 region has 13 residues. Germline values: CDR1 SEHNR, CDR2 FQNEAQ (reference sequence). Trimming cost V 1 base and J 9 bases, with 10 bases left between them. CDR3 in amino acids: CASSLGTPVEQFF. The CDR3 DNA is TGTGCCAGCAGCTTAGGTACGCCCGTTGAGCAGTTCTTC.

This clonotype was detected many times. The chain uses TRBV12-5 and TRBJ2-5; possibly TRBD2 for D (6 bases). This CDR3 is built from 15 residues. The germline V and J ends were trimmed by 6 bases and 3 bases, with 17 bases remaining between them. Germline assignment: CDR1 LGHNT and CDR2 FRNRAP. CDR3 bases: TGTGCTAGTGGCCCTAACGGGGGAGTAGAAGAGACCCAGTACTTC. This translates into CASGPNGGVEETQYF.

The table lists this clonotype with many counts. V usage is TRBV4-1 and J usage is TRBJ1-1, with D hard to call. The CDR3 has 14 amino acids. Germline V gene data show CDR1 as MGHRA and CDR2 as YSYEKL. Between the trimmed V and J ends, which lost 4 bases and 3 bases, there was a span of 12 bases. The CDR3 region has the DNA TGCGCCAGCAGCCGACTGGGTGCGGACACTGAAGCTTTCTTT. Translation: CASSRLGADTEAFF.

The sample holds many counts of this clonotype. The chain recombines TRBV4-2 with TRBJ2-2; D possibly corresponds to TRBD2 (6 bases). Trimming took off 2 bases at V and 10 bases at J, with 23 bases between the two ends. The CDR3 has 17 residues. The germline CDR1 and CDR2 sequences are LGHNA and YNFKEQ. DNA of the CDR3: TGTGCCAGCAGCCAATATTCATTGGGACTCGTCGGAGAGGAGCTGTTTTTT. Protein: CASSQYSLGLVGEELFF.

In this sample, this clonotype turned up many times. The V and J genes are TRBV6-5 and TRBJ2-7; 7 bases align to TRBD2. The CDR3 extends over 16 amino acids. The J segment lost 2 bases and the V segment lost 5 bases, leaving 12 bases of the junction unmatched. Germline assignment: CDR1 MNHEY and CDR2 SVGAGI. The CDR3 nucleotides read TGTGCCAGCAGTCACGGGGGGAGCGGGACTCCCTACGAGCAGTACTTC. Its protein product is CASSHGGSGTPYEQYF.

This clonotype was seen ten or more times. This chain joins TRBV30 and TRBJ1-2; D gene ambiguous. Per germline, CDR1 GTSNPN and CDR2 SVGIG (reference sequence). The CDR3 is 11 residues long. Trimming took off 0 bases at V and 6 bases at J, with 5 bases between the two ends. The CDR3 loop is CAWSVLHGYTF. The CDR3 DNA sequence: TGTGCCTGGAGTGTACTGCATGGCTACACCTTC.

A word on this clonotype: A single base separates this from a much larger clone, so it may be a read error. This chain uses TRBV12-3 or TRBV12-4 with TRBJ2-7; D remains ambiguous. The CDR3 loop spans 13 amino acids. V was clipped by 3 bases and J by 5 bases, with 11 bases between them. CDR3 sequence reads: CASSLARSDEQYF. DNA for the CDR3: TGTGCCAGCAGTTTGGCACGATCCGACGAGCAGTACTTC.

This clonotype was seen ten or more times. V is TRBV7-9 and J is TRBJ2-1; D is uncertain. V was trimmed by 1 base and J by 4 bases, leaving 8 bases between them. The CDR3 length is 14 residues. Per germline, CDR1 SEHNR and CDR2 FQNEAQ (reference sequence). The CDR3 is CASSLGASYNEQFF. The CDR3 region has the DNA TGTGCCAGCAGCTTAGGGGCCTCTTACAATGAGCAGTTCTTC.

This clonotype was picked up many times. The chain uses TRBV7-2 and TRBJ2-3; D call uncertain. The germline CDR1 and CDR2 sequences are SGHTA and FQGNSA. The CDR3 contains 16 residues. Trimming took 3 bases from V and 2 from J, leaving 15 bases between them. CDR3 nucleotide sequence: TGTGCCAGCAGCTTTTCTTGGCAAACCTACACAGATACGCAGTATTTT. It yields the protein CASSFSWQTYTDTQYF.

The table lists this clonotype with many counts. The V and J genes are TRBV12-3 or TRBV12-4 and TRBJ1-1, with 7 bases identical to TRBD1. V shed 3 bases, J shed 4 bases, and the junction held 2 bases outside the gene matches. CDR3 length: 13 amino acids. CDR3 coding DNA: TGTGCCAGCAGTTTTACAGGGGTCACTGAAGCTTTCTTT. It yields the protein CASSFTGVTEAFF.

The table lists this clonotype with many counts. The CDR3 coding sequence is TGTGCCAGCAGTTTTGGGTTGTTGGGTGCGGGCACTGAAGCTTTCTTT. It yields the protein CASSFGLLGAGTEAFF. This chain connects TRBV12-3 or TRBV12-4 to TRBJ1-1, with D unclear. V was pared by 3 bases and J by 4 bases, with 18 bases between. The CDR3 has 16 residues.

The table lists this clonotype with a few counts. The V and J genes are TRBV9 and TRBJ1-2, with D hard to call. Germline V gene data show CDR1 as SGDLS and CDR2 as YYNGEE. This CDR3 has 13 amino acids. Trimming removed 3 bases from V and 8 bases from J, with 14 bases in between. CDR3 region: CASSAGAGYGYTF. CDR3 coding DNA: TGTGCCAGCAGCGCGGGAGCGGGGTACGGCTACACCTTC. The whole variable domain, remainder taken from reference TRBV9 and TRBJ1-2, is DSGVTQTPKHLITATGQRVTLRCSPRSGDLSVYWYQQSLDQGLQFLIQYYNGEERAKGNILERFSAQQFPDLHSELNLSSLELGDSALYFCASSAGAGYGYTFGSGTRLTVV.

There are many counts of this clonotype. The chain has TRBV25-1 and TRBJ2-1, with D uncertain. Trimming left V 1 base short and J 0 bases short, with 4 bases between. Germline V gives CDR1 MGHDK, CDR2 SYGVNS. CDR3 length equals 14 residues. For the CDR3, the DNA is TGTGCCAGCAGTGAATGGGACTCCTACAATGAGCAGTTCTTC. The encoded protein is CASSEWDSYNEQFF.

This chain uses TRBV3-1 with TRBJ1-1; D unresolved. The CDR3 covers 16 residues. The V gene lost 1 base and the J gene lost 1 base, with 13 bases spanning the gap. Germline V gives CDR1 LGHDT, CDR2 YNNKEL (reference sequence). The CDR3 DNA reads as TGTGCCAGCAGCCAAGTCCGGACGGGGAGGAACACTGAAGCTTTCTTT. Its protein is CASSQVRTGRNTEAFF.

In its sample, this clonotype is medium-sized. The V gene is TRBV29-1, the J gene TRBJ2-3, with TRBD2 matching over 10 bases. V lost 7 bases, J lost 8 bases, and 12 bases stayed unmatched. This CDR3 is built from 14 residues. Germline V CDR1 and CDR2: SQVTM, ANQGSEA. For the CDR3, the DNA is TGCAGCGCACGTCCAGCGGGGGGGCGAGCTACGCAGTATTTT. It translates to CSARPAGGRATQYF.

The gene calls are TRBV5-1 and TRBJ2-2; D uncertain. This CDR3 spans 14 amino acids. Germline loops: CDR1 SGHRS, CDR2 YFSETQ. V was clipped by 6 bases and J by 0 bases, with 9 bases between them. CDR3 bases: TGCGCCAGCACCGCGACATCGAACACCGGGGAGCTGTTTTTT. This codes for CASTATSNTGELFF.

This clonotype was counted many times. CDR3 protein: CASSQDWVAGYEQYF. CDR3 DNA sequence: TGCGCCAGCAGCCAAGACTGGGTGGCCGGTTACGAGCAGTACTTC. The chain is built from TRBV4-1 and TRBJ2-7, with D hard to call. V lost 0 bases and J lost 4, with 13 bases in between. CDR3 length: 15 amino acids. The germline V gene encodes CDR1 MGHRA and CDR2 YSYEKL.